A single sample is the source of the 27 T cell receptor beta chains below, sequenced in a study of cytomegalovirus exposure and HLA in healthy donors. 60 Vbeta and 13 Jbeta primers were used in PCR. Clones were read by immunoSEQ multiplex PCR, and TCRdb kept only the in-frame ones, dropping some. Of some 99,000 clones listed, approximately 79% are singletons. The source material was PBMCs. The receptors were gathered from a male donor in good health and CMV-seronegative.

This chain uses TRBV6-6 with TRBJ2-5; 8 bases fit TRBD2. The germline V gene encodes CDR1 MNHNY and CDR2 SVGAGI (reference sequence). The CDR3 spans 14 residues. The junction had 7 bases not matched to a gene; V was cut back by 5 bases and J by 5 bases. The CDR3 reads CASSPAGGLETQYF. As DNA, the CDR3 is TGTGCCAGCAGTCCCGCGGGGGGCTTGGAGACCCAGTACTTC.

The chain has TRBV18 and TRBJ2-7; no reliable D call. Germline CDR1 reads KGHSH; CDR2 reads LQKENI. The CDR3 length is 17 residues. V shed 3 bases and J shed 3 bases, with 21 bases lying between them. The CDR3 region is CASSPINLRTTIYEQYF. The CDR3 DNA sequence: TGTGCCAGCTCACCTATAAACCTACGAACTACAATCTACGAGCAGTACTTC.

V gene TRBV30 combines with J gene TRBJ1-6; a weak D match, TRBD1 (5 bases). Germline V gene sequence: CDR1 GTSNPN, CDR2 SVGIG (reference sequence). V gave up 0 bases and J gave up 12 bases, with 15 bases separating them. The CDR3 covers 14 residues. The CDR3 DNA reads as TGTGCCTGGAGTGTACCGGGGGGGGGAGGACCCCTCCACTTT. Amino acid sequence: CAWSVPGGGGPLHF.

The rearrangement uses TRBV7-7 and TRBJ2-7; TRBD2 might be the D (6 bases). The CDR3 contains 14 residues. V gave up 5 bases and J gave up 0 bases, with 11 bases separating them. Germline values: CDR1 SSHAT, CDR2 FNYEAQ (reference sequence). CDR3 nucleotides: TGTGCCAGCAGCCCGGACGGGAGCTCCTACGAGCAGTACTTC. Protein sequence: CASSPDGSSYEQYF.

This clone was seen more than once but under ten times. The chain is built from TRBV28 and TRBJ2-2; TRBD2 matches at 10 bases. The CDR3 has 15 residues. The V gene's germline CDR1 is MDHEN and CDR2 SYDVKM. The V segment lost 6 bases and the J segment 7 bases; nucleotides outside the gene matches: 8. CDR3 bases: TGTGCCAGCAGCCCACAGCGGGAGGGTGTCGGGGAGCTGTTTTTT. This sequence encodes CASSPQREGVGELFF.

The J gene is TRBJ2-1, the V gene TRBV15, with TRBD2 matching over 7 bases. The CDR3 covers 13 residues. Germline trimming cut 5 bases from V and 8 bases from J; bases unmatched to any gene: 6. CDR1 and CDR2 (germline): LNHNV, YYDKDF (reference sequence). Here the CDR3 reads CATSGRLADEQFF. For the CDR3, the DNA is TGTGCCACCAGCGGCCGACTAGCCGATGAGCAGTTCTTC.

The gene calls are TRBV28 and TRBJ2-7, with a possible D match to TRBD1 (5 bases). V lost 5 bases and J 2 bases, leaving 16 bases between the germline ends. The CDR3 spans 15 residues. Looked up from germline, CDR1 is MDHEN and CDR2 is SYDVKM. CDR3 in amino acids: CASSHGQGKTYEQYF. The DNA for the CDR3 is TGTGCCAGCAGTCACGGACAAGGTAAAACCTACGAGCAGTACTTC. Together with reference TRBV28 and TRBJ2-7, the CDR3 gives the full variable domain: DVKVTQSSRYLVKRTGEKVFLECVQDMDHENMFWYRQDPGLGLRLIYFSYDVKMKEKGDIPEGYSVSREKKERFSLILESASTNQTSMYLCASSHGQGKTYEQYFGPGTRLTVT.

V usage is TRBV10-3 and J usage is TRBJ2-7; no firm D call. This CDR3 region has 15 residues. Germline V CDR1 and CDR2: ENHRY, SYGVKD. V lost 2 bases, J lost 2 bases, and 13 bases lay in between. The DNA of the CDR3 is TGTGCCATCAGTGAGGAGGTCGATTCCACCTACGAGCAGTACTTC. Its translation is CAISEEVDSTYEQYF.

This clone has a handful of counts. The chain recombines TRBV27 with TRBJ1-1, with 7 bases that match TRBD1. Looked up from germline, CDR1 is MNHEY and CDR2 is SMNVEV (reference sequence). CDR3 length equals 15 residues. J gave up 1 base and V 1 base, and 3 bases lay outside the gene matches. This CDR3 reads CASSLYGTENTEAFF. The CDR3 DNA reads as TGTGCCAGCAGTTTATACGGGACAGAGAACACTGAAGCTTTCTTT.

The J gene is TRBJ2-6, the V gene TRBV11-2; TRBD1 aligns across 7 bases. There are 17 residues in the CDR3. The germline V gene has CDR1 SGHAT and CDR2 FQNNGV. The V gene end was trimmed by 5 bases and the J gene end by 0 bases; junction bases not matched to a gene: 7. The CDR3 region is CASSPGTDHSGANVLTF. The CDR3 DNA is TGTGCCAGCAGCCCGGGGACAGACCACTCTGGGGCCAACGTCCTGACTTTC.

This chain connects TRBV27 to TRBJ1-5, with a tentative D call TRBD1 (6 bases). Germline values: CDR1 MNHEY, CDR2 SMNVEV (reference sequence). The CDR3 totals 16 residues. The V end lost 3 bases, the J end lost 0 bases, and 12 bases lay between the germline ends. This CDR3 is CASSFLAGDSNQPQHF. The CDR3 nucleotides are TGTGCCAGCAGTTTCCTTGCAGGGGATAGCAATCAGCCCCAGCATTTT.

The V gene is TRBV6-6, the J gene TRBJ2-4; 13 positions match TRBD2. J gave up 6 bases and V 6 bases, and 8 bases lay outside the gene matches. The V gene's germline CDR1 is MNHNY and CDR2 SVGAGI (reference sequence). This CDR3 comprises 16 residues. The CDR3 nucleotides read TGTGCCAGCAGCGGGACTAGCGGGGAGATCGGAAACATTCAGTACTTC. As protein: CASSGTSGEIGNIQYF.

V and J are TRBV27 and TRBJ2-5; TRBD2 is a possible D gene (6 bases). Germline lookup yields CDR1 MNHEY and CDR2 SMNVEV (reference sequence). The CDR3 loop spans 14 amino acids. The ends were cut back, 4 bases at V and 4 bases at J, with 13 bases in the middle. The CDR3, as DNA: TGTGCCAGCAGTTGGCTAGCGTCCGGAGAGACCCAGTACTTC. Residues: CASSWLASGETQYF.

The chain is built from TRBV30 and TRBJ2-3; 7 positions match TRBD1. The germline V gene has CDR1 GTSNPN and CDR2 SVGIG (reference sequence). The CDR3 extends over 18 amino acids. V lost 1 base to trimming and J lost 0 bases; unmatched junction nucleotides: 13. DNA of the CDR3: TGTGCCTGGAGTGCAGGACAGGAGAGACATACTAGCACAGATACGCAGTATTTT. It yields the protein CAWSAGQERHTSTDTQYF.

The V and J genes are TRBV15 and TRBJ1-2; 10 nucleotides match TRBD1. With 1 base clipped from V and 4 bases from J, the junction kept 3 bases outside the gene matches. Germline CDR1 is LNHNV and CDR2 is YYDKDF (reference sequence). The CDR3 contains 15 residues. CDR3: CATSRAGTGVYGYTF. CDR3 bases: TGTGCCACCAGCAGAGCCGGGACAGGGGTCTATGGCTACACCTTC.

The chain has TRBV7-9 and TRBJ2-7, with D maybe TRBD2 (5 bases). This CDR3 spans 14 amino acids. The germline V gene has CDR1 SEHNR and CDR2 FQNEAQ (reference sequence). Trimming left V 5 bases short and J 5 bases short, with 16 bases between. CDR3 in DNA: TGTGCCAGCAGCGACGCTAGCTCTCGGAACGAGCAGTACTTC. This codes for CASSDASSRNEQYF.

The DNA of the CDR3 is TGTGCCAGTAGTATAGGGTACAGGGAGACTAATGAAAAACTGTTTTTT. This encodes CASSIGYRETNEKLFF. This rearrangement joins TRBV19 to TRBJ1-4, with D possibly TRBD1 on 6 matching bases. This CDR3 has 16 residues. Germline CDR1 reads LNHDA; CDR2 reads SQIVND (reference sequence). With 1 base removed from V and 2 bases from J, the gap between germline ends came to 11 bases.

This sequence joins TRBV27 and TRBJ1-1, with D perhaps TRBD1 (5 bases). Germline V gene sequence: CDR1 MNHEY, CDR2 SMNVEV (reference sequence). V lost 5 bases to trimming and J lost 4 bases, with 11 bases between them. The CDR3 extends over 13 amino acids. CDR3 in DNA: TGTGCCAGCAGTGGGACTGTGGGCACTGAAGCTTTCTTT. Translated: CASSGTVGTEAFF.

The rearrangement joins TRBV6-1 to TRBJ2-7, with D hard to call. CDR1 MNHNS and CDR2 SASEGT come from the germline V gene. The ends were cut back, 4 bases at V and 2 bases at J, with 3 bases in the middle. The CDR3 runs 11 residues. The CDR3 bases are TGTGCCAGCAGTGCGGCCTACGAGCAGTACTTC. Protein: CASSAAYEQYF.

This chain joins TRBV4-3 and TRBJ2-7; unclear D gene. V was shortened by 1 base and J by 1 base, with 11 bases between the two germline ends. Germline V lookup: CDR1 LGHNA, CDR2 YSLEER. The CDR3 spans 15 residues. CDR3 protein: CASSQVWQTSYEQYF. For the CDR3, the DNA is TGCGCCAGCAGCCAAGTTTGGCAGACATCCTACGAGCAGTACTTC.

The J gene is TRBJ2-7, the V gene TRBV18, with D perhaps TRBD1 (6 bases). The V end lost 2 bases, the J end lost 3 bases, and 11 bases lay between the germline ends. The CDR3 is 14 residues long. The germline CDR1 and CDR2 sequences are KGHSH and LQKENI. The CDR3 reads CASSPDTGYYEQYF. The DNA for the CDR3 is TGTGCCAGCTCACCAGATACAGGGTACTACGAGCAGTACTTC.

This sequence joins TRBV7-8 and TRBJ2-1, with a weak D call TRBD2 (6 bases). Per the germline V gene, CDR1 is SGHVS and CDR2 is FQNEAQ. CDR3 length: 15 residues. V was shortened by 1 base and J by 2 bases, with 9 bases between the two germline ends. CDR3 region: CASSLEGGAYNEQFF. Here the CDR3 DNA reads TGTGCCAGCAGCTTAGAGGGCGGGGCCTACAATGAGCAGTTCTTC.

This rearrangement joins TRBV28 to TRBJ2-3, with D possibly matching TRBD2 (6 bases). V gave up 3 bases and J gave up 1 base, with 8 bases separating them. This CDR3 is built from 14 residues. From germline, CDR1 is MDHEN and CDR2 SYDVKM. CDR3 amino acids: CASSFLAGTDTQYF. The CDR3 DNA reads as TGTGCCAGCAGTTTTTTAGCGGGCACAGATACGCAGTATTTT.

The gene calls are TRBV7-2 and TRBJ2-7; 8 bases are a match to TRBD2. Looked up from germline, CDR1 is SGHTA and CDR2 is FQGNSA. The V segment lost 6 bases and the J segment 4 bases; nucleotides outside the gene matches: 11. The CDR3 length is 15 residues. CDR3 sequence (DNA): TGTGCCAGCAGAGAGTTTAGCGGGAAACAGTACGAGCAGTACTTC. Protein sequence: CASREFSGKQYEQYF. The variable domain in full, completed from reference TRBV7-2 and TRBJ2-7, reads GAGVSQSPSNKVTEKGKDVELRCDPISGHTALYWYRQSLGQGLEFLIYFQGNSAPDKSGLPSDRFSAERTGGSVSTLTIQRTQQEDSAVYLCASREFSGKQYEQYFGPGTRLTVT.

The rearrangement uses TRBV30 and TRBJ1-2; 8 bases align to TRBD1. The CDR3 runs 15 residues. Germline CDR1 GTSNPN, CDR2 SVGIG (reference sequence). Trimming at V came to 1 base and at J to 6 bases, leaving 10 bases not matched to a gene. Written as DNA, the CDR3 is TGTGCCTGGAGTGGTAGAAACAGGGGGTATGATGGCTACACCTTC. Residues: CAWSGRNRGYDGYTF.

This chain joins TRBV19 and TRBJ2-7; TRBD1 aligns across 8 bases. Germline assignment: CDR1 LNHDA and CDR2 SQIVND (reference sequence). With V trimmed by 11 bases and J by 6 bases, 9 bases remained unmatched. This CDR3 is 12 amino acids long. In DNA, the CDR3 is TGTGCCGTTGACAGGGGAGTGGGCGAGCAGTACTTC. Amino acids: CAVDRGVGEQYF.

V is TRBV29-1 and J is TRBJ2-7; 7 bases map to TRBD1. Losses at the gene ends were 4 bases for V and 6 bases for J; bases not matched to a gene: 12. The CDR3 length is 14 residues. Germline lookup yields CDR1 SQVTM and CDR2 ANQGSEA. The chain's CDR3 is CSVARAGGRSEQYF. The CDR3, as DNA: TGCAGCGTTGCTCGAGCAGGGGGTAGGAGCGAGCAGTACTTC.